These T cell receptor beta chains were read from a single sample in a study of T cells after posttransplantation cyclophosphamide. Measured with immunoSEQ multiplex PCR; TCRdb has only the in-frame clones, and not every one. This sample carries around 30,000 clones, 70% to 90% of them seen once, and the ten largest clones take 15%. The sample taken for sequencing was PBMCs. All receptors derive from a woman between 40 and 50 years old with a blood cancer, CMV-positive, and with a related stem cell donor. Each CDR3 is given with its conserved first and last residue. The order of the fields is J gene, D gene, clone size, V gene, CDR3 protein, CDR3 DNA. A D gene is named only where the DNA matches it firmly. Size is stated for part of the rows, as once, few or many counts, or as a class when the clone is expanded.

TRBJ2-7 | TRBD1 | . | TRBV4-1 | CASSQVLTGSYEQYF | TGCGCCAGCAGCCAAGTGTTGACAGGGAGCTACGAGCAGTACTTC
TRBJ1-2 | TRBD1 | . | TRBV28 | CASAIPGQAAFNYGYTF | TGTGCCAGCGCCATTCCGGGACAGGCCGCCTTTAACTATGGCTACACCTTC
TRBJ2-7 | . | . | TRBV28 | CASSFVFGQTSSYEQYF | TGTGCCAGCAGTTTTGTTTTCGGACAGACTTCGTCCTACGAGCAGTACTTC
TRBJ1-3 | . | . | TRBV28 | CASNEGENTIYF | TGTGCCAGCAATGAGGGGGAAAACACCATATATTTT
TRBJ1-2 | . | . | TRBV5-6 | CASSLRDRRPSNYGYTF | TGTGCCAGCAGCTTAAGAGACAGAAGACCCTCTAACTATGGCTACACCTTC
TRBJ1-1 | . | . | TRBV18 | CASSPGLGRQTEAFF | TGTGCCAGCTCACCAGGACTTGGCAGGCAGACTGAAGCTTTCTTT
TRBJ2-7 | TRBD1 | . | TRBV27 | CASSYGQGAGEQYF | TGTGCCAGCAGTTATGGACAGGGGGCGGGCGAGCAGTACTTC
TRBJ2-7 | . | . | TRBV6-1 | CACNRRSSYEQYF | TGTGCCTGCAACAGGAGAAGCTCCTACGAGCAGTACTTC
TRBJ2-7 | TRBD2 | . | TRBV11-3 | CASSRGGGEQYF | TGTGCCAGCAGCCGGGGGGGAGGCGAGCAGTACTTC
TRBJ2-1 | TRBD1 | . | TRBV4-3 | CASSRLTGVSYNEQFF | TGCGCCAGCAGCCGCTTGACAGGGGTCTCCTACAATGAGCAGTTCTTC
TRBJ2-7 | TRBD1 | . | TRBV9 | CASSPRAGQGGYEQYF | TGTGCCAGCAGCCCCAGAGCGGGACAGGGGGGCTACGAGCAGTACTTC
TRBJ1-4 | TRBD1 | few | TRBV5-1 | CASSLVPLDRRVNEKLFF | TGCGCCAGCAGCTTGGTCCCTTTGGACAGGAGGGTTAACGAAAAACTGTTTTTT
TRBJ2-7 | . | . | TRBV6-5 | CASSVGSPIYEQYF | TGTGCCAGCAGTGTTGGGAGTCCGATCTACGAGCAGTACTTC
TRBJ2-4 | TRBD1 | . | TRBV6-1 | CASRLPGQGEVLYF | TGTGCCAGCAGGCTCCCGGGACAGGGAGAAGTTTTGTACTTC
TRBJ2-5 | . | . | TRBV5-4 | CASSLGAGTEETQYF | TGTGCCAGCAGCTTGGGCGCAGGGACTGAAGAGACCCAGTACTTC
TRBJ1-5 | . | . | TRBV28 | CASSFGTGGVSNQPQHF | TGTGCCAGCAGTTTCGGAACCGGGGGTGTAAGCAATCAGCCCCAGCATTTT
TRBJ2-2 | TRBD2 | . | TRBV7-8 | CASSPPAGGRSNTGELFF | TGTGCCAGCAGCCCCCCGGCGGGGGGCCGTTCGAACACCGGGGAGCTGTTTTTT
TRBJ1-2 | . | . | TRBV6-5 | CASRMPGLTYGYTF | TGTGCCAGCAGGATGCCGGGACTGACATATGGCTACACCTTC
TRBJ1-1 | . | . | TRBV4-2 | CASSQVGRQVQNEAFF | TGTGCCAGCAGCCAAGTAGGTAGGCAGGTCCAAAATGAAGCTTTCTTT
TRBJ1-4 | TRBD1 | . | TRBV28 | CASYATGTGEEKLFF | TGTGCCAGCTACGCGACCGGGACAGGGGAGGAAAAACTGTTTTTT
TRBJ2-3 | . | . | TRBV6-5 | CASSRGLSDTQYF | TGTGCCAGCAGCCGAGGACTGTCAGATACGCAGTATTTT
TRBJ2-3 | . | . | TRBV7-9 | CASSLDGGLTDTQYF | TGTGCCAGCAGCTTAGATGGCGGCCTCACAGATACGCAGTATTTT
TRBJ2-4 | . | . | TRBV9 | CASSAEGDLKNIQYF | TGTGCCAGCAGCGCCGAGGGGGACCTCAAAAACATTCAGTACTTC
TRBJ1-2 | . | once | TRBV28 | CASSLLALESYGYTF | TGTGCCAGCAGTTTATTAGCCCTCGAGTCCTATGGCTACACCTTC
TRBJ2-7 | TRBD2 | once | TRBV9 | CASSESGGTYEQYF | TGTGCCAGCAGCGAAAGCGGGGGTACGTACGAGCAGTACTTC
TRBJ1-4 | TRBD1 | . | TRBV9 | CASSVYPGQKHEKLFF | TGTGCCAGCAGCGTTTACCCGGGACAGAAACACGAAAAACTGTTTTTT
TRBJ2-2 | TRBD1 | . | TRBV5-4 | CASSQGTGGGPGELFF | TGTGCCAGCAGCCAGGGGACAGGGGGAGGCCCCGGGGAGCTGTTTTTT
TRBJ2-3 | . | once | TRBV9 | CASTRGQGSTDTQYF | TGTGCCAGCACGCGGGGGCAGGGTAGCACAGATACGCAGTATTTT
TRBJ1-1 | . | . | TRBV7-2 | CASSLEMNTEAFF | TGTGCCAGCAGCCTTGAGATGAACACTGAAGCTTTCTTT
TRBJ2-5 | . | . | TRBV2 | CASREGYQETQYF | TGTGCCAGCAGGGAGGGATACCAAGAGACCCAGTACTTC
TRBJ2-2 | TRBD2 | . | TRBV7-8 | CASSLTLAGTYTGELFF | TGTGCCAGCAGCTTAACACTAGCGGGGACATACACCGGGGAGCTGTTTTTT
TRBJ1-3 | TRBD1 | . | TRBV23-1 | CASSQSCRGHSGNTIYF | TGCGCCAGCAGTCAATCGTGCAGGGGGCATTCTGGAAACACCATATATTTT
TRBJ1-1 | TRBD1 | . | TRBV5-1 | CASSQGGLNTEAFF | TGCGCCAGCAGCCAGGGGGGCCTGAACACTGAAGCTTTCTTT
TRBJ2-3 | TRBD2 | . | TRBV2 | CASSGLAGSTDTQYF | TGTGCCAGCAGTGGACTAGCGGGGAGCACAGATACGCAGTATTTT
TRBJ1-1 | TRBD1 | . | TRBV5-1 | CASSHRQGSMNTEAFF | TGCGCCAGCAGCCATAGACAGGGGAGTATGAACACTGAAGCTTTCTTT
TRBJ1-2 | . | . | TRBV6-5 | CASSYSPWGGYGYTF | TGTGCCAGCAGTTACTCCCCCTGGGGAGGTTATGGCTACACCTTC
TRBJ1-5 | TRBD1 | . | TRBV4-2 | CASSQDGGTDQPQHF | TGTGCCAGCAGCCAAGATGGGGGGACAGATCAGCCCCAGCATTTT
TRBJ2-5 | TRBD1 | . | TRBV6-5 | CASSSPGGIEETQYF | TGTGCCAGCAGTTCCCCAGGGGGCATTGAAGAGACCCAGTACTTC
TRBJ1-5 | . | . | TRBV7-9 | CASSRSGQPQHF | TGTGCCAGCAGCCGGTCGGGGCAGCCCCAGCATTTT
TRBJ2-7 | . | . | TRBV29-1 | CSVGQGRSYEQYF | TGCAGCGTGGGGCAGGGGCGATCCTACGAGCAGTACTTC
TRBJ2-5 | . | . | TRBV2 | CASSFSEETQYF | TGTGCCAGCAGTTTCTCAGAAGAGACCCAGTACTTC
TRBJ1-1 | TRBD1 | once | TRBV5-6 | CASSLEGGQGAWDTEAFF | TGTGCCAGCAGCTTGGAGGGGGGACAGGGGGCTTGGGACACTGAAGCTTTCTTT
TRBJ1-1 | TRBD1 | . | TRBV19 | CASSARDRGRIEAFF | TGTGCCAGTAGTGCCCGGGACAGGGGGCGCATTGAAGCTTTCTTT
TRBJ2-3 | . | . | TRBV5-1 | CASKGGQTDTQYF | TGCGCCAGCAAGGGGGGGCAAACAGATACGCAGTATTTT
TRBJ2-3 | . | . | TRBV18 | CASSSSTAGSPDTQYF | TGTGCCAGCTCATCTTCGACAGCTGGCTCCCCAGATACGCAGTATTTT
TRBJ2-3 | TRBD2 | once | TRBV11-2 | CASSPGLAGQGDTQYF | TGTGCCAGCAGCCCTGGACTAGCGGGGCAGGGAGATACGCAGTATTTT
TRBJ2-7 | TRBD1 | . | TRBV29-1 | CSVWTGDSYEQYF | TGCAGCGTCTGGACAGGGGATTCCTACGAGCAGTACTTC
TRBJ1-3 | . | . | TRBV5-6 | CASSLPGAGNTIYF | TGTGCCAGCAGCCTCCCGGGAGCTGGAAACACCATATATTTT
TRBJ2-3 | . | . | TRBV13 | CASSPEGGNTDTQYF | TGTGCCAGCAGCCCAGAGGGTGGGAACACAGATACGCAGTATTTT
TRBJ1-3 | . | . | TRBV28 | CASRLGGSSGNTIYF | TGTGCCAGCAGACTTGGCGGAAGCTCTGGAAACACCATATATTTT
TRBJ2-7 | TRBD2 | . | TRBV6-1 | CASSGGLATHEQYF | TGTGCCAGCAGTGGAGGACTAGCGACCCACGAGCAGTACTTC
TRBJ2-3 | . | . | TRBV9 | CASSTRGGRPDTQYF | TGTGCCAGCAGCACAAGGGGGGGGCGGCCAGATACGCAGTATTTT
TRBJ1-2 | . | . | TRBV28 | CASSGYDKQGRANYGYTF | TGTGCCAGCAGCGGCTACGATAAACAGGGAAGGGCTAACTATGGCTACACCTTC
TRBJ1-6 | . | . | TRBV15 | CATSREAGSLSFSPLHF | TGTGCCACCAGCAGAGAGGCAGGGTCCCTCTCCTTTTCACCCCTCCACTTT
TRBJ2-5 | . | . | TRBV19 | CASTPLGPYSKETQYF | TGTGCCAGTACTCCGCTGGGCCCTTACTCCAAAGAGACCCAGTACTTC
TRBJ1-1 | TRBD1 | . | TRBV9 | CASSLDRGKTEAFF | TGTGCCAGCAGCCTGGACAGGGGTAAGACTGAAGCTTTCTTT
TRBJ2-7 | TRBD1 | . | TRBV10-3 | CAISDRRQGEYF | TGTGCCATCAGTGATCGTAGGCAGGGGGAGTACTTC
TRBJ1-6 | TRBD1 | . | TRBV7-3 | CASSRTGEGSPLHF | TGTGCCAGCAGCAGGACAGGGGAAGGGTCACCCCTCCACTTT